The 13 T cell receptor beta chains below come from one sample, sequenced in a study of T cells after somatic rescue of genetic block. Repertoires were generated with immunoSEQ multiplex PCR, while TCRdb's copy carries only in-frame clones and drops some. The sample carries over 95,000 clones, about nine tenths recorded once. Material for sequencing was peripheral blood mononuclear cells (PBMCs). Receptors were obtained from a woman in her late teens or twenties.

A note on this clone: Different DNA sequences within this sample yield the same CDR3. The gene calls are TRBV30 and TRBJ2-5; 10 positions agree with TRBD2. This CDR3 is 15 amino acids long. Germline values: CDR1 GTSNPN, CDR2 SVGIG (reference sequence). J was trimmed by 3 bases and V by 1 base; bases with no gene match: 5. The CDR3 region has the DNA TGTGCCTGGAGTGGAGGACTAGCGGTGGAAGAGACCCAGTACTTC. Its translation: CAWSGGLAVEETQYF.

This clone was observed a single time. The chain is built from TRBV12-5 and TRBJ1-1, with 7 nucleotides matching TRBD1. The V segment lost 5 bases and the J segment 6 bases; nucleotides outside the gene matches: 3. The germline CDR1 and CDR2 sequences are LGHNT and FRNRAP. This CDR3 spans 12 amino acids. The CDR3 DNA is TGTGCTAGTGGTCTACAGGGGTCTGAAGCTTTCTTT. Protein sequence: CASGLQGSEAFF. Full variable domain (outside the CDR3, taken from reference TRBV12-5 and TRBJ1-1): DARVTQTPRHKVTEMGQEVTMRCQPILGHNTVFWYRQTMMQGLELLAYFRNRAPLDDSGMPKDRFSAEMPDATLATLKIQPSEPRDSAVYFCASGLQGSEAFFGQGTRLTVV.

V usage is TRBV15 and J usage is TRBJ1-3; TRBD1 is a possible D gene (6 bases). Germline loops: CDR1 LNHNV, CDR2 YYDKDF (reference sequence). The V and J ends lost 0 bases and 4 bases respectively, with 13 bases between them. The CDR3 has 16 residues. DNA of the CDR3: TGTGCCACCAGCAGAGATGGCCCGACAGGCGGAAACACCATATATTTT. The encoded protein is CATSRDGPTGGNTIYF.

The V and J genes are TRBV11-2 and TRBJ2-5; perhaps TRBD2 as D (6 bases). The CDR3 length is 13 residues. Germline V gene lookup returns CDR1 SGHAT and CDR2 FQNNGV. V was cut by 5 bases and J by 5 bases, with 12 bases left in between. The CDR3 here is CASSPGGAETQYF. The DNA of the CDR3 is TGTGCCAGCAGCCCGGGCGGGGCGGAGACCCAGTACTTC. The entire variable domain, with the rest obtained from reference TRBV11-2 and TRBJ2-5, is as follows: EAGVAQSPRYKIIEKRQSVAFWCNPISGHATLYWYQQILGQGPKLLIQFQNNGVVDDSQLPKDRFSAERLKGVDSTLKIQPAKLEDSAVYLCASSPGGAETQYFGPGTRLLVL.

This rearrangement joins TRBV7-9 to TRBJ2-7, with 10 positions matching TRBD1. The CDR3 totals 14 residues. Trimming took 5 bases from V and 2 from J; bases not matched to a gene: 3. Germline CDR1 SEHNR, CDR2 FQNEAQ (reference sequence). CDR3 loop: CASSPGTGAYEQYF. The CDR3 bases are TGTGCCAGCAGCCCCGGGACAGGGGCCTACGAGCAGTACTTC.

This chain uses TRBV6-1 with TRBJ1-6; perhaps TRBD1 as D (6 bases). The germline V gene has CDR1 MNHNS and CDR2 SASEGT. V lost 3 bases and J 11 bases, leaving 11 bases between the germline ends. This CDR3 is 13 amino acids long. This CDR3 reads CASSDTGYTPLHF. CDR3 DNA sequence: TGTGCCAGCAGTGATACAGGGTATACACCCCTCCACTTT.

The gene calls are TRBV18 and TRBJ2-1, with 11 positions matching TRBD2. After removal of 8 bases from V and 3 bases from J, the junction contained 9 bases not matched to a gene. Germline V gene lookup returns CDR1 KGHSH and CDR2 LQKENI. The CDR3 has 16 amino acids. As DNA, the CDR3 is TGTGCCAGCGCTAGGACACTAGCGGGGGACTACAATGAGCAGTTCTTC. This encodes CASARTLAGDYNEQFF. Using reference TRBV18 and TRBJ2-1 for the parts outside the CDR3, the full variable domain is NAGVMQNPRHLVRRRGQEARLRCSPMKGHSHVYWYRQLPEEGLKFMVYLQKENIIDESGMPKERFSAEFPKEGPSILRIQQVVRGDSAAYFCASARTLAGDYNEQFFGPGTRLTVL.

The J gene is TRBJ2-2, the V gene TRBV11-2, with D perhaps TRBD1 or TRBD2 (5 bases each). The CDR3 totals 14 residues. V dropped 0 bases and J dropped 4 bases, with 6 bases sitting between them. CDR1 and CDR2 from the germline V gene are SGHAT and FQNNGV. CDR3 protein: CASSLDGATGELFF. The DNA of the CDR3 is TGTGCCAGCAGCTTAGACGGGGCCACCGGGGAGCTGTTTTTT.

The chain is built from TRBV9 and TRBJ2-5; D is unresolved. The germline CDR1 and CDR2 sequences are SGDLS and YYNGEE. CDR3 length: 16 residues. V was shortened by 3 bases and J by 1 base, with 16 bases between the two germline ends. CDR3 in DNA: TGTGCCAGCAGCGCCCAACCATGGGTCCGCCAAGAGACCCAGTACTTC. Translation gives CASSAQPWVRQETQYF.

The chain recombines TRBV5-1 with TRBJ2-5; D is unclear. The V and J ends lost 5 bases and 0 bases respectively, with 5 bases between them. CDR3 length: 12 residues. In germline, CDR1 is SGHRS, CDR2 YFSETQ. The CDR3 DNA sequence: TGCGCCAGCAGGTCGTACCAAGAGACCCAGTACTTC. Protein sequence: CASRSYQETQYF. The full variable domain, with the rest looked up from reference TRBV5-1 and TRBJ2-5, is KAGVTQTPRYLIKTRGQQVTLSCSPISGHRSVSWYQQTPGQGLQFLFEYFSETQRNKGNFPGRFSGRQFSNSRSEMNVSTLELGDSALYLCASRSYQETQYFGPGTRLLVL.

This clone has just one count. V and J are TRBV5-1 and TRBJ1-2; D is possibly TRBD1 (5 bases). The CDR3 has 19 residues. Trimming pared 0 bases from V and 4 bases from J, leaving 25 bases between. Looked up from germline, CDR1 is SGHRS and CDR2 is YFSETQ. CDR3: CASSLADWGAGPPGYGYTF. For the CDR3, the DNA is TGCGCCAGCAGCTTGGCCGATTGGGGTGCAGGGCCTCCTGGCTATGGCTACACCTTC.

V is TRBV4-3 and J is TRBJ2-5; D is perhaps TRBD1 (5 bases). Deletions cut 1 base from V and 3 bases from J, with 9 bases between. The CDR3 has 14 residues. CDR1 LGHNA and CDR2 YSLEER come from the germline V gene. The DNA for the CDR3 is TGCGCCAGCAGCCAAGGCTCAGGGAAAGAGACCCAGTACTTC. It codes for CASSQGSGKETQYF.

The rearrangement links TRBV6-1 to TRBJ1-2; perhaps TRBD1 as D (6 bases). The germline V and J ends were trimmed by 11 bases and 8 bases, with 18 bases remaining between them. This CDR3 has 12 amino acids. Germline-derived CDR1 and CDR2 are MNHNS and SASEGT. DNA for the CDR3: TGTGCCGCTATGAAGGGGGTACGCGGCTACACCTTC. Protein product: CAAMKGVRGYTF.